These 29 T cell receptor beta chains were sequenced from one sample in a study of technical replicates of blood from a few donors. The data were produced by immunoSEQ multiplex PCR, yet TCRdb's version contains in-frame clones alone and is incomplete. The table records 65,000 to 90,000 clones, 85% to 95% of them present only once. The sample comprised T cells isolated from PBMCs. Receptors originate from a human donor in good health.

The chain combines TRBV7-8 with TRBJ2-1; D uncertain. The ends were cut back, 0 bases at V and 5 bases at J, with 5 bases in the middle. Germline lookup yields CDR1 SGHVS and CDR2 FQNEAQ. The CDR3 loop spans 13 amino acids. The CDR3, as DNA: TGTGCCAGCAGCTTAGCCAGGAACAATGAGCAGTTCTTC. Its translation: CASSLARNNEQFF.

The rearrangement uses TRBV4-3 and TRBJ1-3; D not certain. In germline, CDR1 is LGHNA, CDR2 YSLEER. The CDR3 is made up of 15 amino acids. V lost 0 bases, J lost 2 bases, and 8 bases lay in between. CDR3 sequence reads: CASSQEKGAGNTIYF. As DNA, the CDR3 is TGCGCCAGCAGCCAAGAAAAGGGAGCTGGAAACACCATATATTTT.

V is TRBV2 and J is TRBJ2-2; 11 bases match TRBD2. The CDR3 consists of 18 residues. Germline values: CDR1 SNHLY, CDR2 FYNNEI. V gave up 5 bases and J gave up 3 bases; unmatched junction bases: 11. CDR3 residues: CASSPIPGLADYTGELFF. CDR3 bases: TGTGCCAGCAGTCCCATCCCGGGACTAGCGGACTACACCGGGGAGCTGTTTTTT.

The genes are TRBV19 and TRBJ2-2; 8 bases are a match to TRBD1. The CDR3 contains 16 residues. The junction had 5 bases not matched to a gene; V was cut back by 1 base and J by 4 bases. CDR1 is LNHDA and CDR2 is SQIVND in the germline V gene (reference sequence). The CDR3 loop reads CASSIVGQGPTGELFF. The DNA of the CDR3 is TGTGCCAGTAGTATAGTTGGACAGGGACCCACCGGGGAGCTGTTTTTT. The complete variable domain, with remaining parts taken from reference TRBV19 and TRBJ2-2, reads DGGITQSPKYLFRKEGQNVTLSCEQNLNHDAMYWYRQDPGQGLRLIYYSQIVNDFQKGDIAEGYSVSREKKESFPLTVTSAQKNPTAFYLCASSIVGQGPTGELFFGEGSRLTVL.

V and J are TRBV5-1 and TRBJ1-1; TRBD1 aligns across 7 bases. J was trimmed by 0 bases and V by 0 bases; bases with no gene match: 2. CDR1 and CDR2 (germline): SGHRS, YFSETQ. This CDR3 has 15 residues. CDR3 nucleotide sequence: TGCGCCAGCAGCTTGGAGGGGGCCCTGAACACTGAAGCTTTCTTT. Protein sequence: CASSLEGALNTEAFF.

The chain combines TRBV13 with TRBJ2-7, with D possibly matching TRBD2 (5 bases). Germline assignment: CDR1 PRHDT and CDR2 FYEKMQ (reference sequence). The CDR3 sequence is 16 residues long. Deletions cut 5 bases from V and 7 bases from J, with 24 bases between. CDR3 protein: CASSPRETGARGEQYF. CDR3 nucleotides: TGTGCCAGCAGCCCCCGAGAGACTGGAGCTCGGGGTGAGCAGTACTTC.

The V and J genes are TRBV4-1 and TRBJ2-4, with unresolved D. The CDR3 runs to 11 residues. The V end was cut by 3 bases, the J end by 11 bases, with 8 bases between. In germline, CDR1 is MGHRA, CDR2 YSYEKL. CDR3 sequence reads: CASSQAEVQYF. The CDR3 coding sequence is TGCGCCAGCAGCCAGGCGGAAGTTCAGTACTTC.

The chain is built from TRBV19 and TRBJ2-1; tentatively, D is TRBD2 (6 bases). V dropped 3 bases and J dropped 0 bases, with 9 bases sitting between them. CDR3 length equals 15 residues. The germline CDR1 and CDR2 sequences are LNHDA and SQIVND (reference sequence). In DNA, the CDR3 is TGTGCCAGTAGTATTCGGGGGAGCTCCTACAATGAGCAGTTCTTC. Translated: CASSIRGSSYNEQFF.

The V call is TRBV13, the J call TRBJ2-3, with 9 bases identical to TRBD2. The V and J ends lost 8 bases and 3 bases, in that order; junction bases with no gene match: 6. In germline, CDR1 is PRHDT, CDR2 FYEKMQ (reference sequence). The CDR3 totals 14 residues. CDR3 sequence: CASGAGGWTDTQYF. The DNA of the CDR3 is TGTGCCAGCGGGGCGGGAGGGTGGACAGATACGCAGTATTTT.

This chain links TRBV27 with TRBJ1-5; 7 nucleotides agree with TRBD1. Germline CDR1 and CDR2: MNHEY and SMNVEV (reference sequence). The CDR3 is made up of 15 amino acids. The V and J ends lost 5 bases and 2 bases, in that order; junction bases with no gene match: 6. In DNA, the CDR3 is TGTGCCAGCAGTACACAAACAGGGGGCAATCAGCCCCAGCATTTT. Its protein is CASSTQTGGNQPQHF.

The rearrangement joins TRBV6-1 to TRBJ2-6, with D perhaps TRBD1 (6 bases). With 3 bases removed from V and 7 bases from J, the gap between germline ends came to 13 bases. Germline V gene data show CDR1 as MNHNS and CDR2 as SASEGT. CDR3 size: 15 residues. The CDR3 DNA reads TGTGCCAGCAGTGACTCAGGACAGTCAGCCAACGTCCTGACTTTC. It encodes CASSDSGQSANVLTF.

The gene calls are TRBV27 and TRBJ2-3, with TRBD1 matching over 8 bases. The CDR3 runs 16 residues. CDR1 MNHEY and CDR2 SMNVEV come from the germline V gene (reference sequence). Germline trimming cut 4 bases from V and 4 bases from J; bases unmatched to any gene: 10. CDR3 sequence: CASSSLFGQGADTQYF. The CDR3 nucleotides are TGTGCCAGCAGTTCTTTATTTGGACAGGGAGCAGATACGCAGTATTTT.

The genes are TRBV7-9 and TRBJ1-3; D remains ambiguous. CDR1 SEHNR and CDR2 FQNEAQ come from the germline V gene (reference sequence). Trimming took 1 base from V and 0 from J, leaving 10 bases between them. The CDR3 totals 16 residues. CDR3 DNA: TGTGCCAGCAGCTTAGAAACAGCTTACTCTGGAAACACCATATATTTT. Translated, it gives CASSLETAYSGNTIYF.

The genes are TRBV4-1 and TRBJ1-2; D not resolved. With 2 bases removed from V and 3 bases from J, the gap between germline ends came to 28 bases. The length of the CDR3 is 20 residues. Germline V CDR1 and CDR2: MGHRA, YSYEKL. CDR3 nucleotides: TGCGCCAGCAGCCAATTCTTAAATGAGATATTCGGGGAGAGGGACTATGGCTACACCTTC. It encodes CASSQFLNEIFGERDYGYTF.

The genes are TRBV28 and TRBJ2-7, with D possibly matching TRBD1 (6 bases). With 5 bases removed from V and 6 bases from J, the gap between germline ends came to 11 bases. Germline-derived CDR1 and CDR2 are MDHEN and SYDVKM. The CDR3 loop spans 12 amino acids. CDR3 region: CASSINRVEQYF. CDR3 nucleotides: TGTGCCAGCAGTATCAACAGGGTCGAGCAGTACTTC.

The chain is built from TRBV28 and TRBJ1-1; 8 bases match TRBD1. The ends lost 9 bases at V and 0 bases at J; junction bases unmatched: 6. Germline V gene sequence: CDR1 MDHEN, CDR2 SYDVKM. The length of the CDR3 is 14 residues. The CDR3 region has the DNA TGTGCCAGTCAACCAGGGGGCGTGAACACTGAAGCTTTCTTT. Encoded protein: CASQPGGVNTEAFF.

The chain couples TRBV11-2 to TRBJ2-1; TRBD1 matches at 8 bases. V dropped 6 bases and J dropped 8; count of bases not matched to a gene: 18. CDR1 and CDR2 (germline): SGHAT, FQNNGV. The CDR3 consists of 17 residues. The CDR3 nucleotides are TGTGCCAGCAGTTCCCGTTCCGGACAGGGAGAGTGGGATGAGCAGTTCTTC. It specifies CASSSRSGQGEWDEQFF.

This chain connects TRBV2 to TRBJ1-5, with TRBD1 identical over 7 bases. Trimming cost V 4 bases and J 0 bases; bases outside gene matches: 3. CDR1 and CDR2 (germline): SNHLY, FYNNEI. The CDR3 runs to 15 residues. CDR3 DNA: TGTGCCAGCAGTGCAGACAGGGCTAGCAATCAGCCCCAGCATTTT. Encoded protein: CASSADRASNQPQHF.

The chain employs TRBV29-1 and TRBJ2-5; TRBD2 matches 10 bases. The J call may be faulty, since TRBJ2-7 better matches the DNA end. CDR1 is SQVTM, CDR2 ANQGSEA, per germline. This CDR3 spans 12 amino acids. The CDR3 sequence is CSAGTSVYEQYF. DNA for the CDR3: TGCAGCGCGGGGACTAGCGTCTACGAGCAGTACTTC.

This clone was recorded only once. The chain joins TRBV10-3 to TRBJ2-1, with 10 bases aligning to TRBD2. CDR1 and CDR2 (germline): ENHRY, SYGVKD. The CDR3 spans 17 residues. After removal of 4 bases from V and 6 bases from J, the junction contained 12 bases not matched to a gene. The CDR3 spells CAISASPTSGMGNEQFF. DNA for the CDR3: TGTGCCATCAGTGCCTCCCCTACTAGCGGGATGGGCAATGAGCAGTTCTTC.

This clone was counted only a few times. The rearrangement joins TRBV4-2 to TRBJ2-7; TRBD2 matches at 8 bases. Trimming at V came to 7 bases and at J to 1 base, leaving 12 bases not matched to a gene. This CDR3 contains 16 residues. Germline CDR1 and CDR2: LGHNA and YNFKEQ. CDR3 sequence reads: CASTANGPSGSYEQYF. In nucleotides, the CDR3 is TGTGCCAGCACCGCCAACGGGCCTAGCGGGTCCTACGAGCAGTACTTC.

This clone has only one observation. V and J are TRBV9 and TRBJ1-1, with D tentatively TRBD1 (6 bases). CDR1 is SGDLS and CDR2 is YYNGEE in the germline V gene. V was clipped by 0 bases and J by 8 bases, with 14 bases between them. The CDR3 consists of 14 residues. The CDR3 DNA follows: TGTGCCAGCAGCGTAGCGACCCCGGACAGAGAAGCTTTCTTT. Translating it yields CASSVATPDREAFF.

The rearrangement joins TRBV28 to TRBJ2-7; D is perhaps TRBD2 (5 bases). V shed 6 bases and J shed 6 bases, with 18 bases lying between them. This CDR3 is 14 amino acids long. CDR1 and CDR2 from the germline V gene are MDHEN and SYDVKM. The CDR3 sequence: CASSSLGRVGEQYF. Here the CDR3 DNA reads TGTGCCAGCAGCTCCTTAGGGCGGGTAGGCGAGCAGTACTTC. Filled out from reference TRBV28 and TRBJ2-7, the complete variable domain reads DVKVTQSSRYLVKRTGEKVFLECVQDMDHENMFWYRQDPGLGLRLIYFSYDVKMKEKGDIPEGYSVSREKKERFSLILESASTNQTSMYLCASSSLGRVGEQYFGPGTRLTVT.

The count of this clone is one. The V call is TRBV6-5, the J call TRBJ2-3, with TRBD2 matching over 10 bases. Trimming took 7 bases from V and 3 from J; bases not matched to a gene: 7. Germline CDR1 and CDR2: MNHEY and SVGAGI. The CDR3 spans 15 residues. CDR3 DNA sequence: TGTGCCAGCAACCCTAGCGGGAGAGCGACAGATACGCAGTATTTT. This translates into CASNPSGRATDTQYF.

The rearrangement joins TRBV10-3 to TRBJ1-5; 9 nucleotides align to TRBD1. V dropped 3 bases and J dropped 4; count of bases not matched to a gene: 4. CDR3 size: 15 residues. Germline loops: CDR1 ENHRY, CDR2 SYGVKD. The chain's CDR3 is CAISDLDRGNQPQHF. The CDR3 DNA follows: TGTGCCATCAGTGATTTGGACAGGGGTAATCAGCCCCAGCATTTT.

The chain joins TRBV27 to TRBJ2-7; TRBD2 matches 11 bases. Looked up from germline, CDR1 is MNHEY and CDR2 is SMNVEV (reference sequence). V lost 6 bases to trimming and J lost 3 bases; unmatched junction nucleotides: 4. This CDR3 has 14 amino acids. The CDR3 spells CASRPGLAVYEQYF. As DNA, the CDR3 is TGTGCCAGCAGGCCGGGACTAGCGGTCTACGAGCAGTACTTC.

This rearrangement joins TRBV19 to TRBJ2-1; tentatively, D is TRBD2 (6 bases). V lost 9 bases to trimming and J lost 0 bases, with 9 bases between them. Looked up from germline, CDR1 is LNHDA and CDR2 is SQIVND (reference sequence). The CDR3 loop spans 13 amino acids. DNA of the CDR3: TGTGCCAGCCGGGACTTCTCCTACAATGAGCAGTTCTTC. This translates into CASRDFSYNEQFF.

This rearrangement joins TRBV4-3 to TRBJ1-1; D gene unclear. Trimming left V 4 bases short and J 5 bases short, with 14 bases between. CDR1 is LGHNA, CDR2 YSLEER, per germline. The CDR3 contains 14 residues. CDR3 amino acids: CASSLRRWRTEAFF. The CDR3 DNA follows: TGCGCCAGCAGCCTTAGAAGGTGGAGGACTGAAGCTTTCTTT.

V and J are TRBV27 and TRBJ2-1; 9 positions agree with TRBD2. Trimming took 7 bases from V and 8 from J; bases not matched to a gene: 15. The CDR3 is 16 amino acids. From germline, CDR1 is MNHEY and CDR2 SMNVEV (reference sequence). This CDR3 reads CASKRREREAWHEQFF. CDR3 in DNA: TGTGCCAGCAAGCGACGAGAGCGGGAGGCTTGGCATGAGCAGTTCTTC.